This T cell receptor beta chain was sequenced during a study of T cells in women clearing cervical HPV infection. A remark on this clone: Its antigen remains unknown. The CDR3 is cut off 3 residues early in the read; its end comes from the germline J gene.

Sequencing used immunoSEQ multiplex PCR; TCRdb keeps in-frame clones, though not all of them. This table holds about 46,000 clones. CDR3 length equals 14 residues. Germline CDR1 DFQATT, CDR2 SNEGSKA (reference sequence). Trimming at V came to 5 bases and at J to 4 bases, leaving 7 bases not matched to a gene. Study-wide points: CIN3+ cases had significantly higher TCR repertoire richness than controls, but evenness did not differ. TRBV6-7 abundance was lower in cases than controls (0.11% versus 0.16%).

The sequence was collected from a woman aged 18 to 75 with a cervical HPV16 infection that either progressed to CIN3+ or cleared (not recorded which). Sequenced input: blood buffy coat. The chain joins TRBV20-1 to TRBJ1-5; 8 nucleotides agree with TRBD1. CDR3 sequence: CSASTGQVNQPQHF. The DNA read from the CDR3 is TGCAGTGCTTCCACGGGACAGGTGAATCAGCCC.